This TCR beta chain was captured by sequencing in a study of cytomegalovirus exposure and HLA in healthy donors. Findings of the study overall: Diagnosis of cytomegalovirus status made by the classifier reportedly showed high specificity and sensitivity.

Clones were sequenced by immunoSEQ multiplex PCR, and TCRdb holds only the in-frame ones, with some missing. The data hold 45,000 to 60,000 clones, with 90% to 95% observed a single time. From the 120-subject validation cohort, which was separate from the roughly 620-subject first cohort, the donors were drawn. Details on this clone: Its antigen remains unknown. A read error is possible here, since a much larger clone lies one base away. This sample includes further DNA sequences coding for the same CDR3.

The sequence derives from a woman in her late teens or twenties in good health and CMV-seronegative. The sequencing sample was made of PBMCs.

CDR3: CASSDGTGGNEQFF. CDR3 DNA sequence: TGTGCCAGCAGTGACGGGACAGGGGGCAATGAGCAGTTCTTC. The genes are TRBV6-4 and TRBJ2-1, with 11 bases fitting TRBD1. Losses at the gene ends were 2 bases for V and 6 bases for J; bases not matched to a gene: 0. Germline loops: CDR1 MRHNA, CDR2 SNTAGT. The CDR3 has 14 amino acids.